What follows describes a single T cell receptor (beta chain). This clonotype showed up just a few times. It lacks a known antigen. No much larger clonotype is one base removed from it; base qualities were not supplied. The library was built by means of 5' RACE. TCRdb lists the instrument as Illumina HiSeq 2500. A second 7 to 11 cycle PCR used a sample-barcoded 5' primer and a J-beta primer mix. Each TCR beta cDNA molecule received a unique molecular identifier from a template-switch 5' adaptor carrying 12 random nucleotides. At least 2.5 million CDR3-containing paired-end reads were obtained from each sample. First-strand cDNA synthesis was performed from all RNA using the Mint cDNA synthesis kit, with priming by a TRBC-specific oligonucleotide. All cDNA was treated with uracil-DNA glycosylase and then went through a first 18-cycle PCR with the universal primers M1SS and BC2_uni_R. The paper's data handling went like this. Normalization of each sample was performed by random selection of 1 million high-quality reads, each carrying a distinct molecular identifier. Reads with shared molecular identifiers were discarded instead of being binned into consensus sequences. MiTCR, with a Q25 quality threshold and the strictest error-elimination algorithm, was used for CDR3 identification, clonotype clustering and error correction. Lower-bound total TCR beta diversity was estimated with a nonparametric unseen species model using Euler transformation. TCRdb trimmed the raw reads at Q25, called clones with MiXCR and kept productive beta chains. CDR3 protein duplicates are merged, each entry listing the most common genes and DNA. The V and J calls shown here were made by TCRdb, not taken from the authors' results. The sample data list approximately 1.5 million distinct CDR3 sequences, and approximately 32% of these were observed just once. Of the sample, roughly 12% is held by the ten largest clones.

The 35 to 40 donors, aged about 6 to 95 years, were systemically healthy Caucasian individuals from Russia. About 10 milliliters of peripheral blood were collected from each donor into EDTA-treated Vacutainer tubes. Ficoll-Paque density-gradient centrifugation was used to isolate PBMCs, with at least 7 million obtained per sample. Total RNA was extracted from PBMCs with Trizol reagent, with at least 5 micrograms obtained per sample. The percentages of naive CD45RAhigh/CD27high T cells were determined by flow cytometry on a PBMC aliquot from every donor. The sample originates from a study of blood T cells in healthy people across ages (dated by TCRdb to between 2015 and 2016). Background on the whole study: In model experiments, template switching captured roughly one uniquely barcoded TCR beta cDNA molecule for every two T cells. To track age-related changes in TCR beta repertoire diversity, the study relied on deep sequencing normalized with unique cDNA molecular identifiers. The donors were split into four age groups: young (average around 16 years), middle-aged (more than 35), aged (around 67) and long-lived (over 80). To avoid experimental bias, donors of different ages were spread randomly across the sequencing lanes. Two additional independent replicas of 1 million unique cDNA reads from the same blood draw were analyzed for two donors (one aged 18 to 29 and one aged 80 or older).

General study outcomes and caveats: Compared with the aged group, the long-lived group had more naive CD4+ T cells, fewer expanded clones and increased TCR diversity, suggesting age selection. Total diversity estimates from one million sequenced T cells were considered lower bounds and underestimates. As age increased, observed TCR beta diversity per million T cells dropped in a roughly linear way, and a significant reduction was already evident by age about 40. The percentage of naive T cells measured by flow cytometry correlated strongly with observed TCR beta diversity. Conclusive comparison of naive and antigen-experienced compartments was prevented by the profiling of bulk unsorted PBMCs. Donor CMV infection status was unknown, potentially confounding age-related changes in expanded clonotypes.

V is clipped by 5 bases and J by 11 bases, and the sequence between their germline boundaries is 15 bases long. Looking up the germline V gene yields CDR1 SGHTA and CDR2 FQGNSA. The CDR3 numbers 12 residues from cysteine through phenylalanine. Solely the CDR3 DNA is kept, with 36 bases framed from the first base. The sample was blood. The chain employs TRBV7-2 and TRBJ2-5; the D gene is not confidently resolved. The sequence derives from a woman younger than 45 in good health. The CDR3 region reads CASSPSPEEQYF. The bases are TGTGCCAGCAGCCCTTCCCCTGAGGAGCAGTACTTC.